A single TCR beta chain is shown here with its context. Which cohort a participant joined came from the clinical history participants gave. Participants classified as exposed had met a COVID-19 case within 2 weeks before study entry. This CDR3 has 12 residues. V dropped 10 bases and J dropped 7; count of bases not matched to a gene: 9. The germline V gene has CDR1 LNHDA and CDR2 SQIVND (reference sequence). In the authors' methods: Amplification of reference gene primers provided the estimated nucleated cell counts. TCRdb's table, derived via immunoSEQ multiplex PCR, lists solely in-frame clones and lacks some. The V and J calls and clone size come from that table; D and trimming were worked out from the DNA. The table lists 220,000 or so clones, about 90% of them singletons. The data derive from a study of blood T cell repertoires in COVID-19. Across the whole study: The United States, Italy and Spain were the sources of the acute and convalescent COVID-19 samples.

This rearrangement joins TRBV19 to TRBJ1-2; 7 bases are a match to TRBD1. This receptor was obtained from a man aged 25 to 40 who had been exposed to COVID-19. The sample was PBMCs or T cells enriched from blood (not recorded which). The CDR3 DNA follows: TGTGCCACGACGGACACAGGGGTTGGCTACACCTTC. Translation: CATTDTGVGYTF.